This T cell receptor beta chain was identified in a study of sequential checkpoint blockade in melanoma. For the study at large: Each arm's sequence ended with maintenance nivolumab.

The treatment denotes: randomized to nivolumab then ipilimumab (arm A) or the reverse (arm B). PBMC sorting kept live CD3+CD8+ cells without CD19 or CD56. Method: immunoSEQ multiplex PCR; TCRdb's copy keeps in-frame clones and lacks some. The table lists about 8,400 clones, roughly nine tenths of them singletons. This receptor was obtained from a human donor with melanoma. The specimen comprised CD8+ T cells sorted from blood (inferred from file names), sampled from a patient given nivolumab and ipilimumab in sequence.

CDR3 bases: TGCGCCAGCAGTGAGTCGGAGGGTAACACTGAAGCTTTCTTT. Protein sequence: CASSESEGNTEAFF. The chain combines TRBV10-2 with TRBJ1-1; D gene uncertain. Trimming cost V 0 bases and J 2 bases, with 7 bases left between them. Looked up from germline, CDR1 is WSHSY and CDR2 is SAAADI. The CDR3 consists of 14 residues.